The sequence of this T cell receptor beta chain was determined in a study of blood T cell repertoires in COVID-19. Measured with immunoSEQ multiplex PCR; TCRdb has only the in-frame clones, and not every one. The sample has approximately 70,000 clones, 88% seen once; the top ten hold roughly a fifth. Trimming took off 6 bases at V and 7 bases at J, with 22 bases between the two ends. Germline V gene sequence: CDR1 SNHLY, CDR2 FYNNEI. The CDR3 covers 16 residues. The specimen was peripheral blood. This clonotype was obtained from a human donor in a cohort sampled during active COVID-19. V is TRBV2 and J is TRBJ2-1; perhaps TRBD2 as D (5 bases). CDR3 sequence reads: CASRARTRLTGNEQFF. The CDR3 DNA reads TGTGCCAGCAGGGCCCGAACCAGACTCACGGGGAATGAGCAGTTCTTC.